These T cell receptor beta chains were read from a single sample in a study of shared clonotypes between healthy human individuals. Only in-frame clones appear in the TCRdb table, and some are missing; sequencing was by immunoSEQ multiplex PCR. The top ten hold roughly 0.36% of the sample, which has some 2.4 million clones, approximately 93% seen once. Sequenced sample: naive CD4+ T cells from PBMCs. The origin of the receptors is a young man in good health. Some clones in this sample may be carry-over from other donors' samples. Both conserved end residues are part of each CDR3. The order of the fields is clone size, V gene, J gene, D gene, CDR3 protein, CDR3 DNA. A D gene is named only where the DNA matches it firmly. Clone sizes are given selectively: once, few, many, or a class where the clone is expanded.

clone_size: once
v_call: TRBV30
j_call: TRBJ2-5
d_call: TRBD2
cdr3_aa: CAWDSSGRLETQYF
cdr3_nt: TGTGCCTGGGACTCTAGCGGGAGGCTGGAGACCCAGTACTTC

clone_size: -
v_call: TRBV15
j_call: TRBJ2-1
d_call: -
cdr3_aa: CATGQGYNEQFF
cdr3_nt: TGTGCCACCGGGCAGGGTTACAATGAGCAGTTCTTC

clone_size: -
v_call: TRBV9
j_call: TRBJ1-4
d_call: -
cdr3_aa: CASSVGTQISNEKLFF
cdr3_nt: TGTGCCAGCAGCGTAGGGACACAAATTTCTAATGAAAAACTGTTTTTT

clone_size: -
v_call: TRBV7-2
j_call: TRBJ2-2
d_call: -
cdr3_aa: CASSLGSSPYTGELFF
cdr3_nt: TGTGCCAGCAGCTTAGGGTCTAGCCCATACACCGGGGAGCTGTTTTTT

clone_size: -
v_call: TRBV10-3
j_call: TRBJ2-7
d_call: TRBD2
cdr3_aa: CAISEAGVQSEQYF
cdr3_nt: TGTGCCATCAGTGAGGCGGGAGTGCAGAGCGAGCAGTACTTC

clone_size: -
v_call: TRBV6-5
j_call: TRBJ1-4
d_call: -
cdr3_aa: CASSYRNRVGEKLFF
cdr3_nt: TGTGCCAGCAGTTACCGGAACAGGGTCGGAGAAAAACTGTTTTTT

clone_size: few
v_call: TRBV20-1
j_call: TRBJ1-1
d_call: -
cdr3_aa: CSARERTEAFF
cdr3_nt: TGCAGTGCTAGGGAGAGGACTGAAGCTTTCTTT

clone_size: -
v_call: TRBV28
j_call: TRBJ2-7
d_call: -
cdr3_aa: CATQGGAREQYF
cdr3_nt: TGTGCCACTCAAGGGGGGGCGAGGGAGCAGTACTTC

clone_size: -
v_call: TRBV19
j_call: TRBJ1-1
d_call: -
cdr3_aa: CASSATGNTEAFF
cdr3_nt: TGTGCCAGTAGTGCGACAGGGAACACTGAAGCTTTCTTT

clone_size: -
v_call: TRBV2
j_call: TRBJ1-1
d_call: -
cdr3_aa: CASSETGWTEAFF
cdr3_nt: TGTGCCAGCAGTGAAACAGGGTGGACTGAAGCTTTCTTT

clone_size: -
v_call: TRBV9
j_call: TRBJ2-1
d_call: -
cdr3_aa: CASSVNQPSVGNEQFF
cdr3_nt: TGTGCCAGCAGCGTAAACCAGCCGTCGGTGGGCAATGAGCAGTTCTTC

clone_size: -
v_call: TRBV30
j_call: TRBJ1-5
d_call: -
cdr3_aa: CAWSSDRIHGSNQPQHF
cdr3_nt: TGTGCCTGGAGTTCAGACAGGATACATGGTAGCAATCAGCCCCAGCATTTT

clone_size: -
v_call: TRBV4-1
j_call: TRBJ2-3
d_call: TRBD2
cdr3_aa: CASSQEASGRPSRTDTQYF
cdr3_nt: TGCGCCAGCAGCCAAGAGGCTAGCGGGAGGCCCAGTAGGACAGATACGCAGTATTTT

clone_size: -
v_call: TRBV29-1
j_call: TRBJ1-3
d_call: TRBD1
cdr3_aa: CSILDRGGGNTIYF
cdr3_nt: TGCAGCATCTTAGACAGGGGAGGTGGAAACACCATATATTTT

clone_size: -
v_call: TRBV5-6
j_call: TRBJ1-1
d_call: -
cdr3_aa: CASSLAPGGGTEAFF
cdr3_nt: TGTGCCAGCAGCTTGGCCCCCGGAGGAGGAACTGAAGCTTTCTTT

clone_size: -
v_call: TRBV10-3
j_call: TRBJ2-7
d_call: TRBD1
cdr3_aa: CAISTRTGAYEQYF
cdr3_nt: TGTGCCATCAGTACGCGGACAGGGGCCTACGAGCAGTACTTC

clone_size: -
v_call: TRBV7-9
j_call: TRBJ1-5
d_call: -
cdr3_aa: CASSGSGVSNQPQHF
cdr3_nt: TGTGCCAGCAGCGGCTCAGGGGTTAGCAATCAGCCCCAGCATTTT

clone_size: -
v_call: TRBV6-5
j_call: TRBJ2-4
d_call: -
cdr3_aa: CASSSTALAKNIQYF
cdr3_nt: TGTGCCAGCAGTTCCACAGCCTTAGCCAAAAACATTCAGTACTTC

clone_size: -
v_call: TRBV10-3
j_call: TRBJ2-2
d_call: -
cdr3_aa: CAISEGLGNTGELFF
cdr3_nt: TGTGCCATCAGTGAGGGGCTAGGGAACACCGGGGAGCTGTTTTTT

clone_size: -
v_call: TRBV29-1
j_call: TRBJ1-1
d_call: -
cdr3_aa: CSVGRGPEAFF
cdr3_nt: TGCAGCGTTGGGAGGGGACCTGAAGCTTTCTTT

clone_size: -
v_call: TRBV6-6
j_call: TRBJ2-3
d_call: TRBD1
cdr3_aa: CATRPGGSTDTQYF
cdr3_nt: TGTGCCACCCGCCCAGGGGGTAGTACAGATACGCAGTATTTT

clone_size: -
v_call: TRBV9
j_call: TRBJ2-2
d_call: -
cdr3_aa: CASSVLGAGELFF
cdr3_nt: TGTGCCAGCAGCGTTCTGGGGGCCGGGGAGCTGTTTTTT

clone_size: -
v_call: TRBV5-1
j_call: TRBJ2-3
d_call: TRBD2
cdr3_aa: CASSLAASGSGTDTQYF
cdr3_nt: TGCGCCAGCAGCTTGGCGGCGAGCGGGAGCGGGACAGATACGCAGTATTTT

clone_size: -
v_call: TRBV5-1
j_call: TRBJ2-3
d_call: -
cdr3_aa: CASSPDRLTRGTDTQYF
cdr3_nt: TGCGCCAGCAGCCCGGACCGACTGACGCGGGGCACAGATACGCAGTATTTT

clone_size: -
v_call: TRBV5-1
j_call: TRBJ2-3
d_call: TRBD1
cdr3_aa: CASSPQGPGVTDTQYF
cdr3_nt: TGCGCCAGCAGCCCACAGGGGCCAGGGGTCACAGATACGCAGTATTTT

clone_size: -
v_call: TRBV5-1
j_call: TRBJ1-2
d_call: -
cdr3_aa: CASSHTANYGYTF
cdr3_nt: TGCGCCAGCAGCCATACAGCTAACTATGGCTACACCTTC

clone_size: -
v_call: TRBV7-6
j_call: TRBJ2-6
d_call: -
cdr3_aa: CASSLASGANVLTF
cdr3_nt: TGTGCCAGCAGCTTAGCGTCTGGGGCCAACGTCCTGACTTTC

clone_size: -
v_call: TRBV30
j_call: TRBJ2-3
d_call: -
cdr3_aa: CAWSPGALQGDTQYF
cdr3_nt: TGTGCCTGGTCCCCGGGAGCTCTACAGGGAGATACGCAGTATTTT